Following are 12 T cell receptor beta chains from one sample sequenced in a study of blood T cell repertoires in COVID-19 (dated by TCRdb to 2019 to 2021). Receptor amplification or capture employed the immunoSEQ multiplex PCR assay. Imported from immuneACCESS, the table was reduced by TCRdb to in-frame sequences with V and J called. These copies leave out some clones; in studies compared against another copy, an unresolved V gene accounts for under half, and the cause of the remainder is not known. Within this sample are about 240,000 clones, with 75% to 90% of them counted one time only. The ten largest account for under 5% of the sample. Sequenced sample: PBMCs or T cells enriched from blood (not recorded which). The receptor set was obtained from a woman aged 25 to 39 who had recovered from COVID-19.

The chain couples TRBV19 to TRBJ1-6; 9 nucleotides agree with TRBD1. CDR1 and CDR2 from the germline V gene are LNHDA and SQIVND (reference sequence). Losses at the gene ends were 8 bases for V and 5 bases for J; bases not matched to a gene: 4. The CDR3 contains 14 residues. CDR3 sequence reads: CASQRTGDNSPLHF. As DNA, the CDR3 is TGTGCCAGTCAGAGGACAGGGGATAATTCACCCCTCCACTTT. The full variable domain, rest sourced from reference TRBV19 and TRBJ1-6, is DGGITQSPKYLFRKEGQNVTLSCEQNLNHDAMYWYRQDPGQGLRLIYYSQIVNDFQKGDIAEGYSVSREKKESFPLTVTSAQKNPTAFYLCASQRTGDNSPLHFGNGTRLTVT.

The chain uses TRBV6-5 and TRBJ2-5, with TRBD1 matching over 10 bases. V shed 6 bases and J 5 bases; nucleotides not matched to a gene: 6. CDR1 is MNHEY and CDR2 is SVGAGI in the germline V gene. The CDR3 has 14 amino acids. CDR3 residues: CASRVDRGLETQYF. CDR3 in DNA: TGTGCCAGCAGGGTAGACAGGGGGCTTGAGACCCAGTACTTC.

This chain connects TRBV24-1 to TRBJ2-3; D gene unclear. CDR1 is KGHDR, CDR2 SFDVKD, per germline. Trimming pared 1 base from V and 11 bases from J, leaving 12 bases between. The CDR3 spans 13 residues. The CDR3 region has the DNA TGTGCCACCAGTGATTTTACCGCGACGGGGCAGTATTTT. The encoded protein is CATSDFTATGQYF.

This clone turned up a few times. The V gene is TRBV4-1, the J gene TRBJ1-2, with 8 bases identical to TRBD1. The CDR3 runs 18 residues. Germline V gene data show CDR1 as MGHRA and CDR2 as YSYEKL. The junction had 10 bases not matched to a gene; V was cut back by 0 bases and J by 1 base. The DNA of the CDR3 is TGCGCCAGCAGCCAAGACCGGACAGGGAGTCGGGGTAACTATGGCTACACCTTC. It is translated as CASSQDRTGSRGNYGYTF.

CDR3 protein: CASSPGLARAGAEQFF. In DNA form, the CDR3 reads TGTGCCAGCAGCCCCGGACTAGCTCGGGCGGGGGCTGAGCAGTTCTTC. V gene TRBV3-1 (or the pseudogene TRBV3-2) combines with J gene TRBJ2-1; the match to TRBD2 covers 8 bases. The CDR3 loop spans 16 amino acids. Germline V gene data show CDR1 as LGHDT and CDR2 as YNNKEL (reference sequence). With V trimmed by 4 bases and J by 9 bases, 14 bases remained unmatched.

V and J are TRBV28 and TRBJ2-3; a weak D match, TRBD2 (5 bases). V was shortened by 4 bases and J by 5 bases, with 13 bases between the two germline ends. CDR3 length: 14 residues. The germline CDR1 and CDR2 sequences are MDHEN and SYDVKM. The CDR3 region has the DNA TGTGCCAGCAGTTCCACGGGCGAGGGAGATACGCAGTATTTT. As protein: CASSSTGEGDTQYF.

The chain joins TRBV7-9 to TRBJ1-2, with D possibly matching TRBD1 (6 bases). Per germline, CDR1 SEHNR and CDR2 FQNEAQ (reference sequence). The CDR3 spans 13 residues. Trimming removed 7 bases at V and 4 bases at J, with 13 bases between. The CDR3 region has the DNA TGTGCCAGCACCAAAACAGGGCTCTATGGCTACACCTTC. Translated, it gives CASTKTGLYGYTF. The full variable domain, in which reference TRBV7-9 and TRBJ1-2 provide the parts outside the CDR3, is DTGVSQNPRHKITKRGQNVTFRCDPISEHNRLYWYRQTLGQGPEFLTYFQNEAQLEKSRLLSDRFSAERPKGSFSTLEIQRTEQGDSAMYLCASTKTGLYGYTFGSGTRLTVV.

CDR3 residues: CASSLADRAPHGYTF. The CDR3 DNA is TGTGCCAGCAGCTTGGCCGACAGGGCCCCTCATGGCTACACCTTC. The V and J genes are TRBV7-9 and TRBJ1-2, with 7 bases matching TRBD1. With V trimmed by 3 bases and J by 6 bases, 10 bases remained unmatched. Germline CDR1 is SEHNR and CDR2 is FQNEAQ (reference sequence). This CDR3 region has 15 residues.

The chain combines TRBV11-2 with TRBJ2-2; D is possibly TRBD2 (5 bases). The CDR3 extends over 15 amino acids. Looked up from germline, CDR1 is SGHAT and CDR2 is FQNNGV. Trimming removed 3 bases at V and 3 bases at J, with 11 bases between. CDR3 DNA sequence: TGTGCCAGCAGCTTTGCTAGCTGGGACACCGGGGAGCTGTTTTTT. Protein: CASSFASWDTGELFF. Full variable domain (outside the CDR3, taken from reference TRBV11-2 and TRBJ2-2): EAGVAQSPRYKIIEKRQSVAFWCNPISGHATLYWYQQILGQGPKLLIQFQNNGVVDDSQLPKDRFSAERLKGVDSTLKIQPAKLEDSAVYLCASSFASWDTGELFFGEGSRLTVL.

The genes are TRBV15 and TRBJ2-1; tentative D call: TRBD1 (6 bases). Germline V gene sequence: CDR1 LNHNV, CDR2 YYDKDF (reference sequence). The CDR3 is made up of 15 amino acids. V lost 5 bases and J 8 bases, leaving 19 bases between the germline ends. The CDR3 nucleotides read TGTGCCACCAGCCGCCCAGGGGATGTAAGATATGAGCAGTTCTTC. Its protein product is CATSRPGDVRYEQFF. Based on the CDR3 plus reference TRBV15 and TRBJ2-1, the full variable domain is DAMVIQNPRYQVTQFGKPVTLSCSQTLNHNVMYWYQQKSSQAPKLLFHYYDKDFNNEADTPDNFQSRRPNTSFCFLDIRSPGLGDTAMYLCATSRPGDVRYEQFFGPGTRLTVL.

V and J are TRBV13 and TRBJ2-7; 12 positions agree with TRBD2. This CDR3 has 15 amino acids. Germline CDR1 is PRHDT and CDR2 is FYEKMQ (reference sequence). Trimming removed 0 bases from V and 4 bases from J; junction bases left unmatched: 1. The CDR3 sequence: CASSLGTSGSYEQYF. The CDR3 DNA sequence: TGTGCCAGCAGCTTAGGGACTAGCGGGAGTTACGAGCAGTACTTC. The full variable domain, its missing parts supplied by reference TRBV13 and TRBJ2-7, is AAGVIQSPRHLIKEKRETATLKCYPIPRHDTVYWYQQGPGQDPQFLISFYEKMQSDKGSIPDRFSAQQFSDYHSELNMSSLELGDSALYFCASSLGTSGSYEQYFGPGTRLTVT.

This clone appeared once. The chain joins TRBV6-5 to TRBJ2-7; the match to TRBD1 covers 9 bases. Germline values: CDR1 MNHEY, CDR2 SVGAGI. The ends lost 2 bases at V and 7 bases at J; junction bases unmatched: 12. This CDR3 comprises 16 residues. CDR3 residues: CASSYTGGYRGREQYF. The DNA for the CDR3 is TGTGCCAGCAGTTACACGGGGGGCTACAGGGGGCGAGAGCAGTACTTC.